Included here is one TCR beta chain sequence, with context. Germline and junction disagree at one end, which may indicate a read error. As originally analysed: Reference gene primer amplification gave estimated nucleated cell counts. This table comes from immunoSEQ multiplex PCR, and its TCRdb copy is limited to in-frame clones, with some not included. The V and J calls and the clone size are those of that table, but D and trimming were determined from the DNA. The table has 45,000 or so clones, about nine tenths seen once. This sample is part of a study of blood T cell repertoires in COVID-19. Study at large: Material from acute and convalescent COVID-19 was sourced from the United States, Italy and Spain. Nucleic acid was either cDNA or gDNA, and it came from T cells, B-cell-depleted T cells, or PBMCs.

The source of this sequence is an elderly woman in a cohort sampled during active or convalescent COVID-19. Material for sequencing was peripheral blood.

CDR3 sequence (DNA): TGCTCAGCCGGGACTAGCGGGAGAACCGGGGAGCTGTTTTTT. It specifies CSAGTSGRTGELFF. The chain uses TRBV6-6 and TRBJ2-2; 14 bases agree with TRBD2. Per germline, CDR1 MNHNY and CDR2 SVGAGI (reference sequence). The CDR3 is 14 residues long.